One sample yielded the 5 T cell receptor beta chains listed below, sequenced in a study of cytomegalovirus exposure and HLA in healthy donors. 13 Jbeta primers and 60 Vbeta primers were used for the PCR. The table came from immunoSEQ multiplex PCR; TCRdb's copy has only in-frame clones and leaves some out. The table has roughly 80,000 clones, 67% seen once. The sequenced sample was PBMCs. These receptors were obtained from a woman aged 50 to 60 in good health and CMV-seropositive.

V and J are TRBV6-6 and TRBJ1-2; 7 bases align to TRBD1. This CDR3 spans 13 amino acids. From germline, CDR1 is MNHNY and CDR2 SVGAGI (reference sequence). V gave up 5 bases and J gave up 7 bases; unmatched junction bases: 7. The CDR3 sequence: CASSVLGTVGYTF. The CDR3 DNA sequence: TGTGCCAGCAGTGTCCTCGGGACAGTTGGCTACACCTTC.

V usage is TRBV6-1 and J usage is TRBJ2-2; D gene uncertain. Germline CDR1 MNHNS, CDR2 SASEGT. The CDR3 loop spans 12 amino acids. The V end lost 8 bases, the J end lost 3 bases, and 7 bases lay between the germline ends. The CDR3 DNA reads TGTGCCAGCCTTCAGTACACCGGGGAGCTGTTTTTT. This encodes CASLQYTGELFF.

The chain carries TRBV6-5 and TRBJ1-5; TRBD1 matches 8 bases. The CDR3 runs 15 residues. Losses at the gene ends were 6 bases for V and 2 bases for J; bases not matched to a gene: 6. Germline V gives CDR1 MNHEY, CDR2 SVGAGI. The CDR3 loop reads CASRDSTGGNQPQHF. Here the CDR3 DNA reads TGTGCCAGCAGGGATTCGACAGGGGGCAATCAGCCCCAGCATTTT.

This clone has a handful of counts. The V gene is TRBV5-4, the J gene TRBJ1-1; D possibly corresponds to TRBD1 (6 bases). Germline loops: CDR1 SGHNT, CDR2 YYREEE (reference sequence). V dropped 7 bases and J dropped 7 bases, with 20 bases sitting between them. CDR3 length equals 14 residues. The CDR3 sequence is CASFLRGEGREAFF. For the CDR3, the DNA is TGTGCCAGCTTTCTAAGGGGGGAGGGCCGTGAAGCTTTCTTT.

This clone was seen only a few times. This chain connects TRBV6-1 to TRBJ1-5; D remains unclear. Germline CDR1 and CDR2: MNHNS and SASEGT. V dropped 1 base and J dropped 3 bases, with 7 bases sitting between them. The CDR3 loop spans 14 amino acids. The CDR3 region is CASSEGLFNQPQHF. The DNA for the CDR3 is TGTGCCAGCAGTGAAGGTCTGTTCAATCAGCCCCAGCATTTT.